Below are 27 T cell receptor beta chains sequenced from a single sample in a study of blood T cell repertoires in COVID-19. The repertoire was sequenced with immunoSEQ multiplex PCR; TCRdb's copy has only in-frame clones and lacks some. The sample lists over 150,000 clones, around 82% occurring once. Source material: peripheral blood. The receptor source for this set is a man aged 65-85 years with active or convalescent COVID-19.

This clone was seen a single time. The chain links TRBV19 to TRBJ1-3; TRBD1 aligns across 8 bases. CDR1 and CDR2 (germline): LNHDA, SQIVND (reference sequence). The CDR3 is made up of 16 amino acids. J gave up 7 bases and V 3 bases, and 11 bases lay outside the gene matches. The CDR3 sequence is CASSMKRTGKLNTIYF. As DNA, the CDR3 is TGTGCCAGTAGTATGAAGCGGACAGGGAAGCTGAACACCATATATTTT.

In this sample, this clone turned up once. The chain links TRBV6-5 to TRBJ2-1; 7 nucleotides line up with TRBD2. Germline lookup yields CDR1 MNHEY and CDR2 SVGAGI. The CDR3 is made up of 15 amino acids. V lost 4 bases to trimming and J lost 5 bases; unmatched junction nucleotides: 8. The CDR3 is CASSFTGGSHNEQFF. In nucleotides, the CDR3 is TGTGCCAGCAGTTTTACGGGGGGATCGCACAATGAGCAGTTCTTC.

This chain links TRBV19 with TRBJ2-1, with 13 bases lining up with TRBD2. Trimming removed 5 bases from V and 4 bases from J; junction bases left unmatched: 8. This CDR3 region has 17 residues. The germline gives CDR1 LNHDA, CDR2 SQIVND (reference sequence). CDR3 loop: CASSRRTSGSSYNEQFF. The CDR3 DNA reads TGTGCCAGTAGTCGCCGGACTAGCGGGAGTTCGTACAATGAGCAGTTCTTC. The complete variable domain, with remaining parts taken from reference TRBV19 and TRBJ2-1, reads DGGITQSPKYLFRKEGQNVTLSCEQNLNHDAMYWYRQDPGQGLRLIYYSQIVNDFQKGDIAEGYSVSREKKESFPLTVTSAQKNPTAFYLCASSRRTSGSSYNEQFFGPGTRLTVL.

This chain joins TRBV6-1 and TRBJ1-2, with D tentatively TRBD1 (5 bases). Trimming stripped 1 base from V and 8 bases from J, with 11 bases between. This CDR3 region has 13 residues. CDR1 is MNHNS, CDR2 SASEGT, per germline. This chain's CDR3 is CASSEGGLGGYTF. The CDR3 nucleotides are TGTGCCAGCAGTGAAGGGGGACTTGGAGGCTACACCTTC.

The chain links TRBV30 to TRBJ2-3; D not resolved. Germline values: CDR1 GTSNPN, CDR2 SVGIG (reference sequence). V lost 0 bases to trimming and J lost 7 bases, with 5 bases between them. The CDR3 is made up of 11 amino acids. The CDR3 is CAWSVRYTQYF. The CDR3 coding sequence is TGTGCCTGGAGTGTACGGTATACGCAGTATTTT.

The chain has TRBV7-8 and TRBJ2-7; D gene ambiguous. The ends were cut back, 4 bases at V and 4 bases at J, with 5 bases in the middle. The CDR3 contains 11 residues. The germline CDR1 and CDR2 sequences are SGHVS and FQNEAQ. CDR3 sequence (DNA): TGTGCCAGCAGCTCCAATTACGAGCAGTACTTC. Translated: CASSSNYEQYF.

This sequence joins TRBV6-5 and TRBJ1-5; TRBD1 matches 7 bases. Germline V CDR1 and CDR2: MNHEY, SVGAGI. This CDR3 region has 15 residues. V was pared by 4 bases and J by 4 bases, with 7 bases of the junction left unmatched. The CDR3 protein is CASSSPGGRNQPQHF. CDR3 bases: TGTGCCAGCAGTTCTCCAGGGGGGCGGAATCAGCCCCAGCATTTT.

This chain links TRBV5-1 with TRBJ1-2, with 8 bases aligning to TRBD1. V lost 4 bases to trimming and J lost 0 bases; unmatched junction nucleotides: 2. The CDR3 loop spans 14 amino acids. Germline loops: CDR1 SGHRS, CDR2 YFSETQ. CDR3 residues: CASSPGQANYGYTF. Written as DNA, the CDR3 is TGCGCCAGCAGCCCGGGACAGGCTAACTATGGCTACACCTTC.

This clone was seen a few times. The chain carries TRBV3-1 (or the pseudogene TRBV3-2) and TRBJ1-3, with D possibly being TRBD1 (6 bases). The V gene's germline CDR1 is LGHDT and CDR2 YNNKEL (reference sequence). Deletions cut 4 bases from V and 3 bases from J, with 16 bases between. CDR3 length: 16 residues. The CDR3 loop is CASSLFAGVGGNTIYF. The CDR3 DNA reads as TGTGCCAGCAGCCTCTTCGCAGGGGTCGGTGGAAACACCATATATTTT.

V usage is TRBV6-2 or TRBV6-3 and J usage is TRBJ2-5, with 7 bases matching TRBD1. The CDR3 length is 18 residues. The junction had 12 bases not matched to a gene; V was cut back by 0 bases and J by 2 bases. Germline CDR1 and CDR2: MNHEY and SVGEGT. The CDR3 reads CASSYSLRGRRGQETQYF. The CDR3 DNA follows: TGTGCCAGCAGTTACTCGTTGAGGGGGCGCCGAGGGCAAGAGACCCAGTACTTC.

This chain uses TRBV7-2 with TRBJ1-1; TRBD1 might be the D (5 bases). This CDR3 is 15 amino acids long. Germline CDR1 and CDR2: SGHTA and FQGNSA. V shed 1 base and J shed 7 bases, with 16 bases lying between them. The CDR3 DNA is TGTGCCAGCAGCTTAGTGGTCCAGGGCAACGGTGAAGCTTTCTTT. Residues: CASSLVVQGNGEAFF.

J is TRBJ1-1 and V is TRBV3-1 (or the pseudogene TRBV3-2); D is undetermined. This CDR3 contains 14 residues. Germline V gives CDR1 LGHDT, CDR2 YNNKEL (reference sequence). V was shortened by 3 bases and J by 6 bases, with 14 bases between the two germline ends. This chain's CDR3 is CASSQPGKGAEAFF. For the CDR3, the DNA is TGTGCCAGCAGCCAGCCGGGGAAGGGCGCTGAAGCTTTCTTT.

This chain uses TRBV11-2 with TRBJ1-2; D not resolved. This CDR3 contains 13 residues. Germline V gives CDR1 SGHAT, CDR2 FQNNGV. V was pared by 1 base and J by 5 bases, with 8 bases between. The CDR3 nucleotides read TGTGCCAGCAGCTTAGTTTCGGGTTATGGCTACACCTTC. Translated, it gives CASSLVSGYGYTF. Based on the CDR3 plus reference TRBV11-2 and TRBJ1-2, the full variable domain is EAGVAQSPRYKIIEKRQSVAFWCNPISGHATLYWYQQILGQGPKLLIQFQNNGVVDDSQLPKDRFSAERLKGVDSTLKIQPAKLEDSAVYLCASSLVSGYGYTFGSGTRLTVV.

The chain uses TRBV2 and TRBJ2-5; tentatively, D is TRBD2 (5 bases). Germline lookup yields CDR1 SNHLY and CDR2 FYNNEI. This CDR3 region has 14 residues. The V and J ends lost 7 bases and 3 bases respectively, with 15 bases between them. CDR3: CASKGRGLEETQYF. Written as DNA, the CDR3 is TGTGCCAGCAAAGGGCGCGGGCTTGAAGAGACCCAGTACTTC.

The chain links TRBV12-3 or TRBV12-4 to TRBJ1-5, with 7 bases aligning to TRBD1. This CDR3 region has 12 residues. The ends lost 8 bases at V and 4 bases at J; junction bases unmatched: 2. The CDR3 loop reads CASGQENQPQHF. The DNA of the CDR3 is TGTGCCAGCGGACAGGAAAATCAGCCCCAGCATTTT.

V gene TRBV6-6 combines with J gene TRBJ1-5; a weak D match, TRBD1 (6 bases). The germline V gene encodes CDR1 MNHNY and CDR2 SVGAGI (reference sequence). Trimming took off 0 bases at V and 1 base at J, with 10 bases between the two ends. The CDR3 extends over 16 amino acids. DNA of the CDR3: TGTGCCAGCAGTTACTCAGGGGGATGGAGCAATCAGCCCCAGCATTTT. Protein: CASSYSGGWSNQPQHF.

The chain has TRBV2 and TRBJ2-3; TRBD2 aligns across 10 bases. V dropped 11 bases and J dropped 0; count of bases not matched to a gene: 11. The length of the CDR3 is 16 residues. CDR1 and CDR2 (germline): SNHLY, FYNNEI. CDR3 amino acids: CAGGTSEKFSTDTQYF. Written as DNA, the CDR3 is TGTGCCGGAGGGACTAGCGAGAAATTCAGCACAGATACGCAGTATTTT. The entire variable domain, with the rest obtained from reference TRBV2 and TRBJ2-3, is as follows: EPEVTQTPSHQVTQMGQEVILRCVPISNHLYFYWYRQILGQKVEFLVSFYNNEISEKSEIFDDQFSVERPDGSNFTLKIRSTKLEDSAMYFCAGGTSEKFSTDTQYFGPGTRLTVL.

The rearrangement uses TRBV18 and TRBJ2-7, with 7 positions matching TRBD1. The V segment lost 3 bases and the J segment 4 bases; nucleotides outside the gene matches: 0. The CDR3 runs 12 residues. Germline CDR1 is KGHSH and CDR2 is LQKENI. CDR3: CASSPTGYEQYF. For the CDR3, the DNA is TGTGCCAGCTCACCGACAGGGTACGAGCAGTACTTC.

This clone was picked up a small number of times. The V and J genes are TRBV11-2 and TRBJ1-1, with D uncertain. Deletions cut 6 bases from V and 0 bases from J, with 14 bases between. CDR1 is SGHAT, CDR2 FQNNGV, per germline. CDR3 size: 15 residues. For the CDR3, the DNA is TGTGCCAGCAGACCGAGCAGCGCAATGAACACTGAAGCTTTCTTT. Translation: CASRPSSAMNTEAFF.

The CDR3 nucleotides read TGTGCCAGCAGCCCGTTAATGAACACTGAAGCTTTCTTT. Its protein product is CASSPLMNTEAFF. This rearrangement joins TRBV9 to TRBJ1-1; D gene unclear. Germline-derived CDR1 and CDR2 are SGDLS and YYNGEE. The CDR3 loop spans 13 amino acids. The V and J ends lost 4 bases and 0 bases respectively, with 7 bases between them.

This chain joins TRBV5-4 and TRBJ2-2; 7 positions agree with TRBD1. The germline gives CDR1 SGHNT, CDR2 YYREEE (reference sequence). V lost 0 bases to trimming and J lost 0 bases; unmatched junction nucleotides: 5. The CDR3 has 17 residues. This CDR3 reads CASSLGGTEPNTGELFF. In nucleotides, the CDR3 is TGTGCCAGCAGCTTGGGGGGGACAGAGCCGAACACCGGGGAGCTGTTTTTT. The entire variable domain, with the rest obtained from reference TRBV5-4 and TRBJ2-2, is as follows: ETGVTQSPTHLIKTRGQQVTLRCSSQSGHNTVSWYQQALGQGPQFIFQYYREEENGRGNFPPRFSGLQFPNYSSELNVNALELDDSALYLCASSLGGTEPNTGELFFGEGSRLTVL.

The rearrangement links TRBV5-1 to TRBJ2-5, with 7 bases identical to TRBD2. Germline V gives CDR1 SGHRS, CDR2 YFSETQ. Losses at the gene ends were 4 bases for V and 10 bases for J; bases not matched to a gene: 7. This CDR3 is 12 amino acids long. CDR3 residues: CASSGGEFGQYF. The CDR3 DNA sequence: TGCGCCAGCAGCGGGGGGGAGTTCGGCCAGTACTTC.

The J gene is TRBJ1-2, the V gene TRBV6-5; D call uncertain. The CDR3 is made up of 14 amino acids. V lost 5 bases and J lost 0, with 10 bases in between. Germline V CDR1 and CDR2: MNHEY, SVGAGI. CDR3 in DNA: TGTGCCAGCAGTCCACAGATTTCTAACTATGGCTACACCTTC. It specifies CASSPQISNYGYTF.

CDR3 residues: CASSRGQAGNTIYF. CDR3 nucleotides: TGCGCCAGCAGCCGGGGACAGGCCGGAAACACCATATATTTT. The V call is TRBV4-3, the J call TRBJ1-3, with TRBD1 identical over 8 bases. Per the germline V gene, CDR1 is LGHNA and CDR2 is YSLEER. J lost 4 bases, V lost 4 bases, and 3 bases had no gene match. This CDR3 has 14 residues.

The chain links TRBV12-3 or TRBV12-4 to TRBJ1-5, with 8 bases aligning to TRBD1. CDR3 length: 13 amino acids. J was trimmed by 3 bases and V by 6 bases; bases with no gene match: 1. CDR3 in amino acids: CASRGQVNQPQHF. Written as DNA, the CDR3 is TGTGCCAGCAGGGGACAGGTCAATCAGCCCCAGCATTTT.

The chain joins TRBV29-1 to TRBJ1-1; the D gene is possibly TRBD1 (5 bases). The length of the CDR3 is 12 residues. Germline V lookup: CDR1 SQVTM, CDR2 ANQGSEA. Trimming shortened V by 6 bases and J by 3 bases, and 11 bases separated the two germline ends. CDR3: CSVATGHTEAFF. CDR3 coding DNA: TGCAGCGTCGCCACAGGACACACTGAAGCTTTCTTT.

This clone was seen a single time. This rearrangement joins TRBV2 to TRBJ1-4, with 11 bases lining up with TRBD1. CDR1 is SNHLY, CDR2 FYNNEI, per germline. The CDR3 runs 15 residues. With V trimmed by 7 bases and J by 6 bases, 7 bases remained unmatched. This CDR3 reads CASMGRDRGDEKLFF. The CDR3 nucleotides read TGTGCCAGCATGGGGCGGGACAGGGGGGATGAAAAACTGTTTTTT.